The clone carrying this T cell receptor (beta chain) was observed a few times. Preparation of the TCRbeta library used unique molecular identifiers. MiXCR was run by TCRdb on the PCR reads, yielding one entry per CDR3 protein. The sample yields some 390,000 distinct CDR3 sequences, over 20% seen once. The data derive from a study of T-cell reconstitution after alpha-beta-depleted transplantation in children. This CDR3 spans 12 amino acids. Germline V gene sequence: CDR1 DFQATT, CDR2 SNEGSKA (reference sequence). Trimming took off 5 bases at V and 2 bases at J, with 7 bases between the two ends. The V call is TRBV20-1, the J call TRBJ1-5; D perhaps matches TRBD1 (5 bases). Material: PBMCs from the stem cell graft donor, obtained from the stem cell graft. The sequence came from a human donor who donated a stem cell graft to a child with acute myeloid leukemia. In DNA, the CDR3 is TGCAGTGCTGGCAGGGGCAATCAGCCCCAGCATTTT. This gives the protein CSAGRGNQPQHF.